The clone carrying this TCR beta chain was detected only a few times. The data are from a study of blood T cell repertoires in COVID-19. Overall study: Sites across the United States, Italy and Spain contributed samples from acute and convalescent COVID-19. PBMCs, B-cell-depleted T cells, or T cells provided the cDNA or gDNA that made up the material.

CDR1 SGHRS and CDR2 YFSETQ come from the germline V gene. V shed 4 bases and J shed 1 base, with 12 bases lying between them. The CDR3 is made up of 15 amino acids. In the source study's methods: By means of reference gene primer amplification, nucleated cell counts were estimated. The data were produced by immunoSEQ multiplex PCR, yet TCRdb's version contains in-frame clones alone and is incomplete. V and J calls plus clone size are reproduced from that table; the DNA served to infer D and trimming. The sample gives about 83,000 clones, approximately 88% of which show up once; under 55% is in the top ten.

This TCR came from a human donor in a cohort sampled during active COVID-19. Material for sequencing was peripheral blood. The chain couples TRBV5-1 to TRBJ2-1, with D possibly being TRBD1 (5 bases). CDR3 region: CASSLQGSSYNEQFF. The CDR3 DNA is TGCGCCAGCAGCCTCCAGGGCAGTTCCTACAATGAGCAGTTCTTC.